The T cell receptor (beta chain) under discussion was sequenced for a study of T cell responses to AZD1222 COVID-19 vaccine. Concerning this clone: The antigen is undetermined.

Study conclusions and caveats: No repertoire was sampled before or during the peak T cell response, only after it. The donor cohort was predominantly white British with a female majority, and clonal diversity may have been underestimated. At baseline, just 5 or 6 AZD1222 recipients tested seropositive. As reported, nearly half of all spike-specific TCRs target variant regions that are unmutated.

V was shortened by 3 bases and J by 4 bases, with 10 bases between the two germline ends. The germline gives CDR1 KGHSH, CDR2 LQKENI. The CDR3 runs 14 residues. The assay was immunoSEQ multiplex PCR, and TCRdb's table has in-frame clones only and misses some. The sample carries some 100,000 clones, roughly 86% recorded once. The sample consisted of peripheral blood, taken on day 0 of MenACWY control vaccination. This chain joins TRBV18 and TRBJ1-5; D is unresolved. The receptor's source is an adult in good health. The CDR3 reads CASSPSSPNQPQHF. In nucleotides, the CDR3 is TGTGCCAGCTCACCGTCCAGTCCTAATCAGCCCCAGCATTTT.